The next 32 T cell receptor beta chains were all read from a single sample in a study of blood T cell repertoires in COVID-19. Measured with immunoSEQ multiplex PCR; TCRdb has only the in-frame clones, and not every one. The sample lists around 260,000 clones; over 75% were seen once. Input material: peripheral blood. The receptors originated from a woman in her forties or fifties with acute or convalescent COVID-19.

The chain couples TRBV10-3 to TRBJ2-6; 8 nucleotides align to TRBD1. The CDR3 loop spans 17 amino acids. The ends lost 3 bases at V and 0 bases at J; junction bases unmatched: 4. Germline CDR1 ENHRY, CDR2 SYGVKD. The CDR3 nucleotides read TGTGCCATCAGTGACACAACAGGGGGCTCTGGGGCCAACGTCCTGACTTTC. Translation: CAISDTTGGSGANVLTF.

The V gene is TRBV19, the J gene TRBJ1-1, with TRBD1 matching 8 bases. The germline CDR1 and CDR2 sequences are LNHDA and SQIVND (reference sequence). The CDR3 has 16 amino acids. J gave up 2 bases and V 5 bases, and 10 bases lay outside the gene matches. CDR3 in amino acids: CASSADRGTPNTEAFF. CDR3 nucleotides: TGTGCCAGTAGTGCCGACAGGGGTACCCCCAACACTGAAGCTTTCTTT.

The CDR3 DNA reads as TGTGCCAGCAGTCTAGCGGGAGGGGGCTACAATGAGCAGTTCTTC. Its translation is CASSLAGGGYNEQFF. V is TRBV6-5 and J is TRBJ2-1, with 12 nucleotides matching TRBD2. The CDR3 runs to 15 residues. CDR1 MNHEY and CDR2 SVGAGI come from the germline V gene. V dropped 5 bases and J dropped 3; count of bases not matched to a gene: 2.

On this clone itself: No conserved phenylalanine or tryptophan is present at the end of the CDR3, so a read error is the likely explanation. The limits of the CDR3 on the DNA are not certain, so only TCRdb's listed CDR3 is given. This chain links TRBV6-2 or TRBV6-3 with TRBJ2-7; TRBD2, the table's D call, lacks a check against the DNA. The CDR3 length is 13 residues, termini included. Looked up from germline, CDR1 is MNHEY and CDR2 is SVGEGT. CDR3 sequence reads: CASSYLAGGPNLL.

Only one count was recorded for this clone. The chain has TRBV7-9 and TRBJ1-3; no clear D. V was shortened by 3 bases and J by 4 bases, with 16 bases between the two germline ends. The CDR3 extends over 16 amino acids. Germline CDR1 is SEHNR and CDR2 is FQNEAQ (reference sequence). The CDR3 DNA is TGTGCCAGCAGCTTGTTTCTATCAGAGGCGGGAAACACCATATATTTT. It encodes CASSLFLSEAGNTIYF.

The V gene is TRBV27, the J gene TRBJ2-1; 7 nucleotides align to TRBD2. V shed 4 bases, J shed 0 bases, and the junction held 9 bases outside the gene matches. CDR3 length: 17 amino acids. CDR1 and CDR2 (germline): MNHEY, SMNVEV (reference sequence). CDR3 in DNA: TGTGCCAGCAGTTCTCCGGCACTAGCGATCTCCTACAATGAGCAGTTCTTC. This encodes CASSSPALAISYNEQFF.

V is TRBV9 and J is TRBJ1-2, with TRBD1 matching 10 bases. This CDR3 comprises 14 residues. V gave up 7 bases and J gave up 9 bases; unmatched junction bases: 12. Germline values: CDR1 SGDLS, CDR2 YYNGEE. The CDR3 loop is CASRGGQGTARYTF. The CDR3, as DNA: TGTGCCAGCCGAGGGGGACAGGGGACCGCGCGCTACACCTTC.

This rearrangement joins TRBV28 to TRBJ2-7, with 9 bases that match TRBD1. CDR1 is MDHEN, CDR2 SYDVKM, per germline. Trimming took 8 bases from V and 6 from J; bases not matched to a gene: 11. The CDR3 is 14 amino acids. CDR3 DNA: TGTGCCAGCCGGCAAACCGGGACAGGGTTCGAGCAGTACTTC. This sequence encodes CASRQTGTGFEQYF.

The genes are TRBV3-1 (or the pseudogene TRBV3-2) and TRBJ1-4, with 8 bases matching TRBD1. Per the germline V gene, CDR1 is LGHDT and CDR2 is YNNKEL (reference sequence). The CDR3 spans 21 residues. V lost 4 bases to trimming and J lost 2 bases; unmatched junction nucleotides: 21. The CDR3: CASSRRQNRQDRVVTNEKLFF. The DNA of the CDR3 is TGTGCCAGCAGCCGTCGCCAGAACAGGCAGGACAGGGTTGTTACTAATGAAAAACTGTTTTTT.

The chain combines TRBV5-5 with TRBJ1-3, with D possibly matching TRBD1 (6 bases). The CDR3 is 13 amino acids. Germline CDR1 is SGHKS and CDR2 is YYEKEE (reference sequence). V lost 3 bases, J lost 2 bases, and 6 bases lay in between. In nucleotides, the CDR3 is TGTGCCAGCAGCTCAGGGGCTGGAAACACCATATATTTT. Amino acids: CASSSGAGNTIYF.

V is TRBV27 and J is TRBJ1-5, with no clear D. The CDR3 has 14 residues. The germline V and J ends were trimmed by 2 bases and 4 bases, with 9 bases remaining between them. Germline-derived CDR1 and CDR2 are MNHEY and SMNVEV (reference sequence). CDR3 loop: CASSLNILNQPQHF. Written as DNA, the CDR3 is TGTGCCAGCAGTTTAAACATACTAAATCAGCCCCAGCATTTT.

The CDR3 here is CASRKARLGDEKLFF. The CDR3 nucleotides are TGTGCCAGCAGAAAGGCGCGCCTAGGGGATGAAAAACTGTTTTTT. This chain joins TRBV28 and TRBJ1-4; D possibly corresponds to TRBD1 (5 bases). This CDR3 has 15 residues. Trimming stripped 6 bases from V and 6 bases from J, with 17 bases between. Germline lookup yields CDR1 MDHEN and CDR2 SYDVKM.

This sequence joins TRBV19 and TRBJ2-5; possibly TRBD2 for D (5 bases). Between the trimmed V and J ends, which lost 7 bases and 3 bases, there was a span of 15 bases. The CDR3 extends over 14 amino acids. From germline, CDR1 is LNHDA and CDR2 SQIVND (reference sequence). The CDR3 here is CASKEDPSKETQYF. The CDR3 nucleotides read TGTGCCAGTAAGGAGGATCCCTCTAAAGAGACCCAGTACTTC.

The chain employs TRBV9 and TRBJ2-6; 7 bases map to TRBD1. With V trimmed by 3 bases and J by 1 base, 10 bases remained unmatched. The CDR3 extends over 18 amino acids. Germline loops: CDR1 SGDLS, CDR2 YYNGEE. The CDR3 sequence: CASSETGTVLSGANVLTF. The CDR3 bases are TGTGCCAGCAGCGAAACCGGGACAGTTTTATCTGGGGCCAACGTCCTGACTTTC.

The CDR3 DNA sequence: TGTGCCAGCAGTATAGGACAGGGCCGCCAAGAGACCCAGTACTTC. It encodes CASSIGQGRQETQYF. J is TRBJ2-5 and V is TRBV6-1; 8 nucleotides align to TRBD1. Germline assignment: CDR1 MNHNS and CDR2 SASEGT. CDR3 length: 15 residues. The ends lost 5 bases at V and 1 base at J; junction bases unmatched: 6.

The rearrangement links TRBV4-2 to TRBJ1-2; 8 nucleotides align to TRBD1. The germline V gene encodes CDR1 LGHNA and CDR2 YNFKEQ. Trimming at V came to 4 bases and at J to 2 bases, leaving 3 bases not matched to a gene. The CDR3 sequence is 14 residues long. The CDR3 loop reads CASSPDRVNYGYTF. The CDR3 bases are TGTGCCAGCAGCCCGGACAGGGTGAACTATGGCTACACCTTC.

The chain is built from TRBV10-3 and TRBJ1-1, with TRBD1 identical over 8 bases. Germline values: CDR1 ENHRY, CDR2 SYGVKD. The CDR3 is 12 residues long. V was pared by 4 bases and J by 7 bases, with 2 bases of the junction left unmatched. In DNA, the CDR3 is TGTGCCATCAGTGGGACAGGGAGTGAAGCTTTCTTT. Translation gives CAISGTGSEAFF.

The chain uses TRBV28 and TRBJ2-3; a possible D gene is TRBD1 (5 bases). This CDR3 has 13 amino acids. From germline, CDR1 is MDHEN and CDR2 SYDVKM. Trimming cost V 7 bases and J 3 bases, with 11 bases left between them. The CDR3 DNA reads as TGTGCCAGCATTTATCCAGGGACAGATACGCAGTATTTT. Translated: CASIYPGTDTQYF.

The CDR3 DNA follows: TGTGCCAGCAGCTTGGGGGACAGGATGAGATATGGCTACACCTTC. It translates to CASSLGDRMRYGYTF. V gene TRBV5-5 combines with J gene TRBJ1-2; 8 bases fit TRBD1. Germline V CDR1 and CDR2: SGHKS, YYEKEE (reference sequence). The V and J ends lost 0 bases and 5 bases, in that order; junction bases with no gene match: 6. This CDR3 comprises 15 residues.

For the CDR3, the DNA is TGTGCCAGCAGGCCCCTGCTCCCCAGGTCCGAAGCTTTCTTT. This gives the protein CASRPLLPRSEAFF. The chain uses TRBV27 and TRBJ1-1; no reliable D call. The germline CDR1 and CDR2 sequences are MNHEY and SMNVEV (reference sequence). CDR3 length: 14 amino acids. The ends were cut back, 6 bases at V and 8 bases at J, with 19 bases in the middle.

CDR3 region: CSASNPVSGNTIYF. The CDR3 DNA sequence: TGCAGTGCTAGTAATCCGGTCTCTGGAAACACCATATATTTT. This rearrangement joins TRBV20-1 to TRBJ1-3; D unclear. Germline V lookup: CDR1 DFQATT, CDR2 SNEGSKA (reference sequence). The CDR3 is 14 amino acids. V lost 3 bases and J 0 bases, leaving 9 bases between the germline ends.

The J gene is TRBJ2-2, the V gene TRBV7-8; a possible D gene is TRBD1 (8 bases). Deletions cut 3 bases from V and 5 bases from J, with 19 bases between. CDR1 SGHVS and CDR2 FQNEAQ come from the germline V gene. This CDR3 comprises 17 residues. The DNA of the CDR3 is TGTGCCAGCAGCTTCGCCGGGAACAGGGGGGGAACCGGGGAGCTGTTTTTT. Translating it yields CASSFAGNRGGTGELFF.

V usage is TRBV6-5 and J usage is TRBJ2-7, with 7 bases that match TRBD1. Germline V lookup: CDR1 MNHEY, CDR2 SVGAGI. The CDR3 length is 14 residues. The V segment lost 6 bases and the J segment 3 bases; nucleotides outside the gene matches: 8. For the CDR3, the DNA is TGTGCCAGCAGCACACAGGGGTTCAGCTACGAGCAGTACTTC. This translates into CASSTQGFSYEQYF.

This clone is a singleton in its sample. The chain has TRBV28 and TRBJ2-1; the D gene is possibly TRBD1 (6 bases). Looked up from germline, CDR1 is MDHEN and CDR2 is SYDVKM. CDR3 length: 17 amino acids. V lost 6 bases to trimming and J lost 8 bases, with 26 bases between them. The CDR3 nucleotides read TGTGCCAGCAGGAGGAGAGGGGGTATCTTTGGTCGGTATGAGCAGTTCTTC. Its protein is CASRRRGGIFGRYEQFF.

V gene TRBV5-1 combines with J gene TRBJ2-2; 8 nucleotides align to TRBD1. The V gene's germline CDR1 is SGHRS and CDR2 YFSETQ. The ends lost 4 bases at V and 6 bases at J; junction bases unmatched: 5. This CDR3 has 14 residues. The CDR3 DNA reads as TGCGCCAGCAGCCAGCAGGGGGCGTCCGGGGAGCTGTTTTTT. Its protein product is CASSQQGASGELFF. The complete variable domain, with remaining parts taken from reference TRBV5-1 and TRBJ2-2, reads KAGVTQTPRYLIKTRGQQVTLSCSPISGHRSVSWYQQTPGQGLQFLFEYFSETQRNKGNFPGRFSGRQFSNSRSEMNVSTLELGDSALYLCASSQQGASGELFFGEGSRLTVL.

This chain links TRBV7-2 with TRBJ2-7, with 10 bases matching TRBD1. The CDR3 contains 15 residues. V lost 3 bases, J lost 7 bases, and 9 bases stayed unmatched. CDR1 and CDR2 from the germline V gene are SGHTA and FQGNSA. In DNA form, the CDR3 reads TGTGCCAGCAGCTTCACCGGGACAGGGGAGTGGGAGCAGTACTTC. It encodes CASSFTGTGEWEQYF. Filled out from reference TRBV7-2 and TRBJ2-7, the complete variable domain reads GAGVSQSPSNKVTEKGKDVELRCDPISGHTALYWYRQSLGQGLEFLIYFQGNSAPDKSGLPSDRFSAERTGGSVSTLTIQRTQQEDSAVYLCASSFTGTGEWEQYFGPGTRLTVT.

V and J are TRBV19 and TRBJ2-1, with 8 bases aligning to TRBD1. The CDR3 sequence is 18 residues long. CDR1 is LNHDA, CDR2 SQIVND, per germline (reference sequence). V lost 7 bases to trimming and J lost 0 bases; unmatched junction nucleotides: 14. The CDR3 loop is CASTPGQAISSSYNEQFF. In nucleotides, the CDR3 is TGTGCCAGTACCCCGGGACAGGCCATATCGAGCTCCTACAATGAGCAGTTCTTC.

The chain couples TRBV28 to TRBJ1-2; D is ambiguous. V shed 6 bases and J shed 5 bases, with 22 bases lying between them. Germline CDR1 and CDR2: MDHEN and SYDVKM. This CDR3 has 16 residues. The CDR3 bases are TGTGCCAGCAGAGGCGGACGGCGCAAAGGGAGTTATGGCTACACCTTC. It is translated as CASRGGRRKGSYGYTF.

The V and J genes are TRBV24-1 and TRBJ1-4, with 8 bases that match TRBD1. Germline V lookup: CDR1 KGHDR, CDR2 SFDVKD. This CDR3 comprises 15 residues. J gave up 8 bases and V 0 bases, and 4 bases lay outside the gene matches. The CDR3 sequence: CATSDLQGAREKLFF. The CDR3 bases are TGTGCCACCAGTGATTTGCAGGGGGCGAGAGAAAAACTGTTTTTT.

The DNA of the CDR3 is TGTGCCAGCAGCTTGGCCGGGACAGACGCGGCAGGCTACACCTTC. Translation: CASSLAGTDAAGYTF. This chain joins TRBV7-9 and TRBJ1-2, with TRBD1 identical over 7 bases. There are 15 residues in the CDR3. V shed 3 bases, J shed 8 bases, and the junction held 12 bases outside the gene matches. Germline V CDR1 and CDR2: SEHNR, FQNEAQ (reference sequence).

This chain joins TRBV9 and TRBJ1-2; 9 bases match TRBD1. Germline V lookup: CDR1 SGDLS, CDR2 YYNGEE. This CDR3 has 16 amino acids. The ends lost 3 bases at V and 4 bases at J; junction bases unmatched: 10. DNA for the CDR3: TGTGCCAGCAGCGCACCACAGGGGGCGCGGTCCTATGGCTACACCTTC. Translation: CASSAPQGARSYGYTF.

V gene TRBV28 combines with J gene TRBJ2-7; 8 positions agree with TRBD1. The CDR3 runs 11 residues. The trim removed 8 bases at V and 7 bases at J, leaving 4 bases unmatched. Germline CDR1 and CDR2: MDHEN and SYDVKM. The CDR3 here is CASGQGGEQYF. As DNA, the CDR3 is TGTGCCAGCGGACAGGGAGGTGAGCAGTACTTC.